This TCR beta chain was documented in a study of OX40 agonist ivuxolimab in advanced cancers. In the study overall: Partial responses were seen in three patients, one with hepatocellular carcinoma and two with cutaneous melanoma.

Here immunoSEQ multiplex PCR was the method, and the copy in TCRdb shows in-frame clones only, minus some. This sample has about 17,000 clones, with around three quarters found just once. A note on this clone: Its antigen is unidentified.

Germline CDR1 SGHDN, CDR2 FVKESK. CDR3 length: 17 amino acids. V was clipped by 3 bases and J by 6 bases; unmatched bases: 13. Study-level findings and limits: Some of the nonresponding patients also showed low levels of normalized T-cell clonal expansion.

The TCR sequence derives from an adult with an advanced solid tumor such as melanoma, head and neck, liver or kidney cancer. The sample consisted of CD4+ or CD8+ T cells sorted from blood, taken in a trial of the OX40 agonist ivuxolimab. The chain recombines TRBV14 with TRBJ2-2, with TRBD1 identical over 7 bases. The CDR3 region is CASSQPVVGQLSGELFF. The CDR3 coding sequence is TGTGCCAGCAGCCAGCCAGTCGTGGGACAGCTCTCCGGGGAGCTGTTTTTT.